This T cell receptor (beta chain) was recorded in a study of cytomegalovirus exposure and HLA in healthy donors. Study as a whole: Genotyping showed around 81% of almost 400 donors falling in the Caucasian-associated ancestry cluster.

A multiplex PCR was run with 60 Vbeta primers and 13 Jbeta primers. TCRdb keeps only in-frame clones here, not all; method: immunoSEQ multiplex PCR. The sample consists of 100,000 to 120,000 clones, approximately 80% of them appearing once. Concerning this clone: What it binds is unknown.

J was trimmed by 8 bases and V by 5 bases; bases with no gene match: 12. The CDR3 extends over 16 amino acids. Germline CDR1 and CDR2: SEHNR and FQNEAQ (reference sequence). General study findings and limits: Segments of the TCR beta V type were, in most cases, productive about 90% or about 30% of the time in an earlier analysis. A later look showed TCR association rates differing by HLA locus, highest for DRB1 and lowest for HLA-C.

The sequenced sample was PBMCs. This rearrangement joins TRBV7-9 to TRBJ2-1; 10 bases fit TRBD2. The sequence was obtained from a man aged 25 to 40 in good health and CMV-seronegative. CDR3 bases: TGTGCCAGCAGCCGTAGAGCGGGAGGGGGGAGCGATGAGCAGTTCTTC. Its translation is CASSRRAGGGSDEQFF.